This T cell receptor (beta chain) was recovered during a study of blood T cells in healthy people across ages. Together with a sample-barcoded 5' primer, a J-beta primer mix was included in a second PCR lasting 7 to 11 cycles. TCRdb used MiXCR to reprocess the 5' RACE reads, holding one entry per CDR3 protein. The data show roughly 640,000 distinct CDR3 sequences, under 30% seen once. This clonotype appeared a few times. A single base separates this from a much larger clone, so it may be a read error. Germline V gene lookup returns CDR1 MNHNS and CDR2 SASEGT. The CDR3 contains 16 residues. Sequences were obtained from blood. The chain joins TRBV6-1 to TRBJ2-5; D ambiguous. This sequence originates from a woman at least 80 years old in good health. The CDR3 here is CASSAGRNAVQETLYF. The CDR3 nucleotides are TGTGCCAGCAGTGCCGGAAGAAATGCAGTACAAGAGACCCTGTACTTC.